A single count supports the clone carrying this TCR beta chain. Its matching antigen is unknown. Germline lookup yields CDR1 KGHSH and CDR2 LQKENI. V shed 2 bases and J shed 10 bases, with 6 bases lying between them. This CDR3 has 11 residues. The data originate from a study of OX40 agonist ivuxolimab in advanced cancers. Study-level information: The dose-escalation group included hepatocellular carcinoma, melanoma, renal cell carcinoma and head and neck cancer. The study's findings and limits: The CD4+ and CD8+ T cells in the blood had expanded clonally by week 6 at 0.1 to 3.0 mg/kg.

Assay: immunoSEQ multiplex PCR; the TCRdb copy retains only in-frame clones and omits some. The table shows some 100,000 clones, with 65% to 90% occurring only once. The origin of this receptor is an adult with an advanced solid tumor such as melanoma, head and neck, liver or kidney cancer. Sequencing was performed on CD4+ or CD8+ T cells sorted from blood, taken in a trial of the OX40 agonist ivuxolimab. This chain connects TRBV18 to TRBJ2-1; D may be TRBD1 (6 bases). The CDR3 nucleotides read TGTGCCAGCTCACCAAGGGGGGAGCAGTTCTTC. Protein product: CASSPRGEQFF.